This TCR beta chain was recorded in a study of CD8 T cells in ankylosing spondylitis. General study findings and limits: Significantly higher representation of disease-linked clones was reported for matched ankylosing spondylitis synovial fluid. Existing reports had already noted some motif variants in reactive arthritis synovial fluid and blood. Peripheral blood samples showed relatively rare disease-linked clones, and these clones were CD8+.

The TCR beta libraries were generated through quantitative 5'-RACE incorporating molecular barcodes. Each CDR3 protein gets one entry after TCRdb re-called the 5' RACE reads with MiXCR. Of roughly 130,000 distinct CDR3 sequences listed, about 7% were seen once; the top ten hold 9% to 15%. There are many counts of this clonotype. Its specificity is unknown. The origin of this receptor is a male donor with ankylosing spondylitis or in good health (not recorded which). The specimen was blood, either unsorted or a sorted T cell fraction (not recorded which).

CDR3 sequence: CASSRGLAGATDTQYF. In nucleotides, the CDR3 is TGTGCCAGCAGCCGCGGACTAGCGGGGGCCACAGATACGCAGTATTTT. V usage is TRBV12-3 or TRBV12-4 and J usage is TRBJ2-3; 13 nucleotides match TRBD2. J was trimmed by 2 bases and V by 6 bases; bases with no gene match: 5. CDR3 length: 16 amino acids.